Sequencing of this T cell receptor (beta chain) was carried out in a study of vaccination and CD4 T cells after COVID-19. Across the study: Participants, all vaccine recipients, received two doses of either BNT162b2 or mRNA-1273.

The treatment: roughly ten-day PBMC culture with coronavirus spike peptide pools or control peptides (ViraFEST assay). Per germline, CDR1 DFQATT and CDR2 SNEGSKA (reference sequence). The V and J ends lost 2 bases and 3 bases respectively, with 11 bases between them. This CDR3 comprises 14 residues. Comment on this clonotype: What it binds is unknown.

Oncomine TCR Beta short-read sequencing was applied to DNA from cultured CD4+ T cells. Genomic DNA was taken out of cultured CD4+ T cells by extraction. TCRdb independently ran MiXCR on the PCR reads; one entry per CDR3 protein. The table shows roughly 20,000 distinct CDR3 sequences, with just over 55% occurring only once. The chain joins TRBV20-1 to TRBJ2-1; D may be TRBD1 (6 bases). This receptor was identified in a human donor who had recovered from COVID-19. The sample was CD4+ T cells from blood, cultured in vitro. The CDR3 region is CSARSFRGYNEQFF. The CDR3 DNA is TGCAGTGCTAGATCGTTCAGGGGCTACAATGAGCAGTTCTTC.